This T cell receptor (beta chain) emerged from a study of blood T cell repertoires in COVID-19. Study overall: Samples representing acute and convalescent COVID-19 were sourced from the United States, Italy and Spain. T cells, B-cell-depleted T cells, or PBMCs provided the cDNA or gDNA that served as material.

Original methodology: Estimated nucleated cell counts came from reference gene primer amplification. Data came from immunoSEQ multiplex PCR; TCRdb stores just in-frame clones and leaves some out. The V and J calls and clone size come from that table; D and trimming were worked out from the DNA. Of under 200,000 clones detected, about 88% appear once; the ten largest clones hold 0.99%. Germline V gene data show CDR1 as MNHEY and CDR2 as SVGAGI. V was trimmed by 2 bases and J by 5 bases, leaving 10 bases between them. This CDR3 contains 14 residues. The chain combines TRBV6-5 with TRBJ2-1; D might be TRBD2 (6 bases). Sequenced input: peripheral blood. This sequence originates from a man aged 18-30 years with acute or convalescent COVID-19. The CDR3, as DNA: TGTGCCAGCAGTTACAAGCGGGTGAACAATGAGCAGTTCTTC. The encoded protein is CASSYKRVNNEQFF.